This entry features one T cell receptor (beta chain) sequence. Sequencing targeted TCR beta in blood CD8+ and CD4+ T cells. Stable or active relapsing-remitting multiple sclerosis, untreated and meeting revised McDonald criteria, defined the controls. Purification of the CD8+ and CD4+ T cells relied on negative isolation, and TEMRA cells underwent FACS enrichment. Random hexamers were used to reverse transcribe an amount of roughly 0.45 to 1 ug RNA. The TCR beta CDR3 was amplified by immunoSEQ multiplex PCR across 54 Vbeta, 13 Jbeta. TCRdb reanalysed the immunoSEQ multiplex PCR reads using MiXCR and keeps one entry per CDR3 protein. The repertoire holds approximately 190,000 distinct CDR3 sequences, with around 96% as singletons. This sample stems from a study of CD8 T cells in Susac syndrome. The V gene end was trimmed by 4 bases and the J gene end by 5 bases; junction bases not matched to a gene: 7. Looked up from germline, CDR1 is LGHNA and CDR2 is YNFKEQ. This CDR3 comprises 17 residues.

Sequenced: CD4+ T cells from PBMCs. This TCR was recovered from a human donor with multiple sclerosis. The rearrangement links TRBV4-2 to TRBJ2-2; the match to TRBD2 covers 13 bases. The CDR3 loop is CASSPFPTSGRTGELFF. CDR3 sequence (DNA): TGTGCCAGCAGCCCCTTCCCGACTAGCGGGAGGACCGGGGAGCTGTTTTTT.